This TCR beta chain was identified during a study of shared clonotypes between healthy human individuals. Across the whole study: With ages of 18 to 49, the donors were a couple of women and a few men.

This table comes from immunoSEQ multiplex PCR, and its TCRdb copy is limited to in-frame clones, with some not included. Of fewer than 650,000 clones in the sample, less than 80% were seen once. Concerning this clone: What it binds is unknown.

Study results and limitations: Researchers sampled blood only, noting tissue repertoires likely differ.

The V segment lost 3 bases and the J segment 5 bases; nucleotides outside the gene matches: 4. CDR1 and CDR2 from the germline V gene are LNHDA and SQIVND (reference sequence). The CDR3 consists of 14 residues. Sample: PBMCs. This chain uses TRBV19 with TRBJ2-7; 10 positions match TRBD1. The sequence was collected from a middle-aged woman in good health. Some clones in this sample may be carry-over from other donors' samples. The CDR3 sequence: CASSMGQGRNEQYF. CDR3 bases: TGTGCCAGTAGTATGGGACAGGGGCGGAACGAGCAGTACTTC.